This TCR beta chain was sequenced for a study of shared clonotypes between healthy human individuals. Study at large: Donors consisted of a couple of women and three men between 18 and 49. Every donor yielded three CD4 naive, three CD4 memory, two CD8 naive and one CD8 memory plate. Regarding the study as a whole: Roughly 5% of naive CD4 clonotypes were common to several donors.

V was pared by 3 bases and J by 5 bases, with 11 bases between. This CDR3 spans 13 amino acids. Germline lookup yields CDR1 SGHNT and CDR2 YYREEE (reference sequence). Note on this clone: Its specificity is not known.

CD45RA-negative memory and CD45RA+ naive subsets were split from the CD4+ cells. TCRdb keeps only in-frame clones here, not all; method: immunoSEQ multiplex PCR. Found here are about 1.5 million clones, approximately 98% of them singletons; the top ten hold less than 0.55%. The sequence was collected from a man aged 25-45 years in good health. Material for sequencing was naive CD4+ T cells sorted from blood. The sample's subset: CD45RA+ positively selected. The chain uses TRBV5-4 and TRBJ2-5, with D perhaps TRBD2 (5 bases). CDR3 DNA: TGTGCCAGCAGCTCAGCGGATCTGGAGACCCAGTACTTC. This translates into CASSSADLETQYF.